The T cell receptor (beta chain) under discussion was sequenced for a study of cytomegalovirus exposure and HLA in healthy donors. About the study: Out of roughly 170 million T cells, an earlier analysis found around 120 million unique TCR beta sequences in total. Broader study findings: TCR beta chains numbering more than 150 were designated cytomegalovirus-associated. Being indistinguishable, some V segments were excluded, TRBV6-2 and TRBV6-3 among them. Per published accounts, TCR beta sequences correctly predicted the HLA-A and HLA-B alleles of most subjects.

Points on this clone: Its specificity is not known.

With 60 Vbeta and 13 Jbeta primers, the PCR was carried out. The table came from immunoSEQ multiplex PCR; TCRdb's copy has only in-frame clones and leaves some out. In the table there are some 140,000 clones, approximately 89% of which are singletons. With V trimmed by 2 bases and J by 3 bases, 9 bases remained unmatched. The CDR3 is 15 residues long. Germline V gene sequence: CDR1 GTSNPN, CDR2 SVGIG (reference sequence). What was sequenced was PBMCs. The gene calls are TRBV30 and TRBJ1-1; 7 bases align to TRBD1. The sequence derives from a woman under 40 in good health and CMV-seropositive. As DNA, the CDR3 is TGTGCCTGGAGTCAGGGGGTTGCGAGGGACACTGAAGCTTTCTTT. It encodes CAWSQGVARDTEAFF.